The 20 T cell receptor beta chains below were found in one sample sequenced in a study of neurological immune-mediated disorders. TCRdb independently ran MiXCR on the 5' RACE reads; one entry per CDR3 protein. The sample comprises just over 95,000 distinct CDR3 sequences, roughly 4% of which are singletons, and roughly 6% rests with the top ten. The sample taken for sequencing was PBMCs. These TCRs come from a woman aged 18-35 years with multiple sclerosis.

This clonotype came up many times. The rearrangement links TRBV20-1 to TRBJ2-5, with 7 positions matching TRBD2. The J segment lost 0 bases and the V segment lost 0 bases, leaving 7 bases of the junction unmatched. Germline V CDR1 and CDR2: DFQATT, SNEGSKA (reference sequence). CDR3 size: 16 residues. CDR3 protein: CSARDYVGGDQETQYF. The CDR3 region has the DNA TGCAGTGCTAGAGATTATGTGGGGGGGGACCAAGAGACCCAGTACTTC.

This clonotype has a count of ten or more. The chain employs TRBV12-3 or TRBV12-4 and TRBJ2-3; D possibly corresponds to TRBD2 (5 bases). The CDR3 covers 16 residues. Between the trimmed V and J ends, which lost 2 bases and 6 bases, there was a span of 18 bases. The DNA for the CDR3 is TGTGCCAGCAGTTTACCCGAACCCCGGGAACAGGATACGCAGTATTTT. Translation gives CASSLPEPREQDTQYF.

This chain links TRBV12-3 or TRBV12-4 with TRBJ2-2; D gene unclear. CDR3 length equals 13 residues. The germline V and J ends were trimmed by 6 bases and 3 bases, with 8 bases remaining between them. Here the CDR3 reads CASSLGYTGELFF. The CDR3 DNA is TGTGCCAGCAGCCTAGGTTACACCGGGGAGCTGTTTTTT.

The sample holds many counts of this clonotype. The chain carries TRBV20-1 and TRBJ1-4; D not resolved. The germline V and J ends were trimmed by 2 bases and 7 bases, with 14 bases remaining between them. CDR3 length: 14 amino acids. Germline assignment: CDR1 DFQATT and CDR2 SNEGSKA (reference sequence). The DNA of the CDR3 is TGCAGTGCTAGACAGGCTTTTGAGGGTGAAAAACTGTTTTTT. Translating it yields CSARQAFEGEKLFF.

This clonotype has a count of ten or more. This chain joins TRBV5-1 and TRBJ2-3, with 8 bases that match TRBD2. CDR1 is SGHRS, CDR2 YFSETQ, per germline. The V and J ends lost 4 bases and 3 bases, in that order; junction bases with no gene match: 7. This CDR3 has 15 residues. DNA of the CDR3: TGCGCCAGCAGCACGGGGGGGGCGAGGACAGATACGCAGTATTTT. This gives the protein CASSTGGARTDTQYF. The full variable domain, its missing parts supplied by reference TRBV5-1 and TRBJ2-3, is KAGVTQTPRYLIKTRGQQVTLSCSPISGHRSVSWYQQTPGQGLQFLFEYFSETQRNKGNFPGRFSGRQFSNSRSEMNVSTLELGDSALYLCASSTGGARTDTQYFGPGTRLTVL.

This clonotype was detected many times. This CDR3 reads CASSLVNSAETQYF. The DNA for the CDR3 is TGTGCCAGCAGCTTAGTTAATAGTGCGGAGACCCAGTACTTC. The chain combines TRBV7-2 with TRBJ2-5; D call uncertain. V was cut by 1 base and J by 5 bases, with 11 bases left in between. Germline CDR1 is SGHTA and CDR2 is FQGNSA. This CDR3 spans 14 amino acids.

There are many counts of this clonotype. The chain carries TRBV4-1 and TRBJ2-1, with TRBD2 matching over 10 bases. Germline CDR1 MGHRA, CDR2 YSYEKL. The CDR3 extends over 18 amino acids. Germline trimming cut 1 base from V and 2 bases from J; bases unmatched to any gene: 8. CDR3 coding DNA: TGCGCCAGCAGCCAAGGGCTAGCGGGGGTGGACGCCTACAATGAGCAGTTCTTC. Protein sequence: CASSQGLAGVDAYNEQFF.

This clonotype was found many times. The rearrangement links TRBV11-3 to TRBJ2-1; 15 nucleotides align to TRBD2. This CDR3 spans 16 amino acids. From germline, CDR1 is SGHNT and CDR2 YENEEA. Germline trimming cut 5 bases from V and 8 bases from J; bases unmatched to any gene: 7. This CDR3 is CASSPGLAGGEDEQFF. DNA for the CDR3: TGTGCCAGCAGCCCGGGACTAGCGGGGGGTGAGGATGAGCAGTTCTTC.

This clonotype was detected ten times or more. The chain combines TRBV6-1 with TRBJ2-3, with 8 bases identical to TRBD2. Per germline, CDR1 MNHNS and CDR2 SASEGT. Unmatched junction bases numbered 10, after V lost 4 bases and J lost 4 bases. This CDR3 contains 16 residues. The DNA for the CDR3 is TGTGCCAGCAGTGCGCCAACTAGCGGTTGGGCAGATACGCAGTATTTT. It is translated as CASSAPTSGWADTQYF.

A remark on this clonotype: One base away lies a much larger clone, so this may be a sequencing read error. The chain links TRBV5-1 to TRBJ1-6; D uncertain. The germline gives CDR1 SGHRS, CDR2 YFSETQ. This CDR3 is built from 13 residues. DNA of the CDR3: TGCGCCAGCAGCTTGGAAGGCAATTCACACCTCCACTTT. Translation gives CASSLEGNSHLHF.

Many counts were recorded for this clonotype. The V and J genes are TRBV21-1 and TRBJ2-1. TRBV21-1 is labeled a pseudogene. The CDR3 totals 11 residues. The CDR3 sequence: CASSPWPEQFF. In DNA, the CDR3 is TGTGCCAGCAGCCCTTGGCCAGAGCAGTTCTTC.

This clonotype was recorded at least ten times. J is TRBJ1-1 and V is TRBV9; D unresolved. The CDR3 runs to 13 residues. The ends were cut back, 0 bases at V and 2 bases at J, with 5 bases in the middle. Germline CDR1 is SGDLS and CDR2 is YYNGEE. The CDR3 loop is CASSVESNTEAFF. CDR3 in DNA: TGTGCCAGCAGCGTAGAAAGTAACACTGAAGCTTTCTTT.

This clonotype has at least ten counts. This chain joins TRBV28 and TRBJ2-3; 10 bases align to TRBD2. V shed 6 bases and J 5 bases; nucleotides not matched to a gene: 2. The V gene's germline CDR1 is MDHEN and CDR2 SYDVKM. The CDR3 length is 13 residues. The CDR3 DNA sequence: TGTGCCAGCAGAATAGCGGGAGGAGATACGCAGTATTTT. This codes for CASRIAGGDTQYF.

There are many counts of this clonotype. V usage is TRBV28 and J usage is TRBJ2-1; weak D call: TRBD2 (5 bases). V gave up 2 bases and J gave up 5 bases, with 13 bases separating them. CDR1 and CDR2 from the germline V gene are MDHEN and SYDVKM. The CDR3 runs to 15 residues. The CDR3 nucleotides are TGTGCCAGCAGTTTAGGCGGACTGGGAGACAATGAGCAGTTCTTC. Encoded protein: CASSLGGLGDNEQFF.

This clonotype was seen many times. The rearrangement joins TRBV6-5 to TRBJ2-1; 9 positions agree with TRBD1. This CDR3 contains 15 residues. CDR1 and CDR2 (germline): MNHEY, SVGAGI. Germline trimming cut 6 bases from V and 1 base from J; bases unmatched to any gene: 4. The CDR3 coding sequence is TGTGCCAGCAGGAGACAGGGGGGATCCTACAATGAGCAGTTCTTC. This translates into CASRRQGGSYNEQFF.

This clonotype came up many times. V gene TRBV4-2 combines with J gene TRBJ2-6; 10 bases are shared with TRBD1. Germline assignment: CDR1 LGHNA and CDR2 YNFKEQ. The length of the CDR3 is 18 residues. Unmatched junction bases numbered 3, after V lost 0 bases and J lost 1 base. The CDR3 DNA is TGTGCCAGCAGCCAAGATGGGACAGGGGAGTCTGGGGCCAACGTCCTGACTTTC. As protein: CASSQDGTGESGANVLTF.

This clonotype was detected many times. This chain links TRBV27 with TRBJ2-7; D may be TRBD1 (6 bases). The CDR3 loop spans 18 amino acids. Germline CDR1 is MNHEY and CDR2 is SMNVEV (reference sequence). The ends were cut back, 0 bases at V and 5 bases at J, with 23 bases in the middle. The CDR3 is CASSLSSLGLQGFHEQYF. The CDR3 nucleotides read TGTGCCAGCAGTTTATCATCTCTGGGGCTACAGGGCTTCCACGAGCAGTACTTC.

DNA of the CDR3: TGCAGTGCTAGGGAGGTTTCAGATTCACCCCTCCACTTT. Amino acids: CSAREVSDSPLHF. The chain uses TRBV20-1 and TRBJ1-6; D is undetermined. Germline V gene data show CDR1 as DFQATT and CDR2 as SNEGSKA (reference sequence). Trimming shortened V by 3 bases and J by 8 bases, and 11 bases separated the two germline ends. There are 13 residues in the CDR3.

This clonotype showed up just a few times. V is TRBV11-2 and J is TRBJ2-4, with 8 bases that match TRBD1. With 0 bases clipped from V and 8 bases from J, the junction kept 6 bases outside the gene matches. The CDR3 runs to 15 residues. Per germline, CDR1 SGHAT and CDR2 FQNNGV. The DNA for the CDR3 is TGTGCCAGCAGCTTAGATGATGACAGGGGATACATTCAGTACTTC. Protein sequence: CASSLDDDRGYIQYF.

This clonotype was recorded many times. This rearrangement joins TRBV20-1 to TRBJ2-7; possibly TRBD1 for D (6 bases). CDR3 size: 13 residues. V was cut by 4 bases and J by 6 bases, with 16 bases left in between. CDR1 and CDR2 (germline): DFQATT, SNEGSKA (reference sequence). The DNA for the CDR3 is TGCAGTGCTACACAGGGTTCTCTAGGCGAGCAGTACTTC. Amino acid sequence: CSATQGSLGEQYF.